Listed below are T cell receptor beta chains from one sample, sequenced in a study of blood T cell repertoires in COVID-19. Some clones are missing from TCRdb's copy, which holds only in-frame ones; the method was immunoSEQ multiplex PCR. Of 350,000 to 550,000 clones in the sample, 85% to 90% are singletons; the top ten hold roughly 1.1%. Material for sequencing was PBMCs or T cells enriched from blood (not recorded which). The receptors shown here come from a young man who had recovered from COVID-19. Both conserved end residues are part of each CDR3. The order of the fields is J gene, D gene, V gene, clone size, CDR3 DNA, CDR3 protein. The D gene is left open where the match is weak. The size entry is marked missing in some rows and otherwise reads once, few, many or a size class.

>TRBJ2-2|TRBD1|TRBV10-3|.
TGTGCCACCAAGGACAGGGCGGACGCCGGGGAGCTGTTTTTT
CATKDRADAGELFF
>TRBJ1-5|.|TRBV6-5|.
TGTGCCAGCAGCGTAACAGATTTGCAGCCCCAGCATTTT
CASSVTDLQPQHF
>TRBJ2-7|.|TRBV5-1|.
TGCGCCAGCAGCTTGGGTGGGGAGGTCTACGAGCAGTACTTC
CASSLGGEVYEQYF
>TRBJ1-1|.|TRBV20-1|.
TGCAGTGCAACGGGGGACACTGAAGCTTTCTTT
CSATGDTEAFF
>TRBJ1-1|.|TRBV7-2|.
TGTGCCAGCAGCTCACACAAAACTCAGGGATTTGGGACTGAAGCTTTCTTT
CASSSHKTQGFGTEAFF
>TRBJ2-3|TRBD2|TRBV29-1|.
TGCAGCGTTGCCCGACTAGCGGAGACAGATACGCAGTATTTT
CSVARLAETDTQYF
>TRBJ2-2|TRBD2|TRBV3-1/TRBV3-2|.
TGTGCCAGCAGCCAAGGATTTAGCGGGGGCGGGGAGCTGTTTTTT
CASSQGFSGGGELFF
>TRBJ2-7|TRBD1|TRBV7-9|.
TGTGCCAGCAGCTTATCAGGACAGGGCCTGAGGGAGCAGTACTTC
CASSLSGQGLREQYF
>TRBJ2-5|.|TRBV7-9|once
TGTGCCAGCAGCCAGAAGTTCCAAGAGACCCAGTACTTC
CASSQKFQETQYF
>TRBJ2-1|.|TRBV7-8|.
TGTGCCAGCAGCTTAGCGGAGGGCAGGAATGAGCAGTTCTTC
CASSLAEGRNEQFF
>TRBJ2-3|TRBD2|TRBV28|.
TGTGCCAGCGAAAATACAGGGACTAGCGTTGGGACGCAGTATTTT
CASENTGTSVGTQYF
>TRBJ2-3|TRBD1|TRBV19|once
TGTGCCAGTAGGTCGACAGGGACAGATACGCAGTATTTT
CASRSTGTDTQYF
>TRBJ1-5|.|TRBV27|.
TGTGCCAGCAGTTCTCTACGGGGTTACAATCAGCCCCAGCATTTT
CASSSLRGYNQPQHF
>TRBJ2-2|.|TRBV10-2|.
TGCGCCAGCAGTGCGAGGGTGAACACCGGGGAGCTGTTTTTT
CASSARVNTGELFF
>TRBJ2-1|TRBD2|TRBV5-1|.
TGCGCCAGCAGCTTGGGGACTAGCTTTCGTAGTAATGAGCAGTTCTTC
CASSLGTSFRSNEQFF
>TRBJ1-1|TRBD1|TRBV5-4|.
TGTGCCAGCAGCCAGGGACAGTCCCACACTGAAGCTTTCTTT
CASSQGQSHTEAFF
>TRBJ2-2|TRBD2|TRBV3-1/TRBV3-2|.
TGTGCCAGCAGCCAAGATGGGACAGGGAGACTAGCGGGAGGCCCCGGGGAGCTGTTTTTT
CASSQDGTGRLAGGPGELFF
>TRBJ1-5|.|TRBV7-2|.
TGTGCCAGCAGCCAGTACAATCAGCCCCAGCATTTT
CASSQYNQPQHF
>TRBJ1-2|TRBD1|TRBV28|.
TGTGCCAGCAAGCCAGGGGGGCATGTCGGCTACACCTTC
CASKPGGHVGYTF
>TRBJ2-7|.|TRBV7-6|once
TGTGCCAGCAGCTTGGCGACAGGATGGGAGCAGTACTTC
CASSLATGWEQYF
>TRBJ2-7|.|TRBV15|.
TGTGCCACCAGCCTAGGTCCCTACGAGCAGTACTTC
CATSLGPYEQYF
>TRBJ1-1|.|TRBV18|once
TGTGCCAGCTCACCACCTAGTAACACTGAAGCTTTCTTT
CASSPPSNTEAFF
>TRBJ2-1|TRBD1|TRBV18|.
TGTGCCAGCTCAGAAGGGACAGGGAACAATGAGCAGTTCTTC
CASSEGTGNNEQFF
>TRBJ2-7|.|TRBV19|.
TGTGCCAGTAAGATACGGGGAGCCTACGAGCAGTACTTC
CASKIRGAYEQYF
>TRBJ2-7|TRBD2|TRBV4-2|few
TGTGCCAGCAGCCAACCCCCGGGACTAGCGGGAGGCGAGCAGTACTTC
CASSQPPGLAGGEQYF
>TRBJ2-6|TRBD1|TRBV5-1|.
TGCGCCAGCAGCTTGGAGACAGGGCGGGCCAACGTCCTGACTTTC
CASSLETGRANVLTF
>TRBJ2-7|TRBD1|TRBV30|.
TGTGCCTGGAGTCGTACAGGGGGCTACGAGCAGTACTTC
CAWSRTGGYEQYF
>TRBJ2-1|TRBD2|TRBV19|.
TGTGCCAGTAGTATGGGCGGGAGCTCCTACAATGAGCAGTTCTTC
CASSMGGSSYNEQFF
>TRBJ2-3|TRBD1|TRBV6-1|.
TGTGCCAGCAGTGTCTTAGGGACAGGGGTTAGCACAGATACGCAGTATTTT
CASSVLGTGVSTDTQYF
>TRBJ2-7|TRBD2|TRBV7-2|.
TGTGCCAGCAGCATCGGGGGGTATTCGGGCGAGCAGTACTTC
CASSIGGYSGEQYF
>TRBJ2-1|.|TRBV7-6|few
TGTGCCAGCAGCTTCCGATCAGGCAATGAGCAGTTCTTC
CASSFRSGNEQFF
>TRBJ2-1|.|TRBV9|.
TGTGCCAGCAGCGTATCCGGGAGCGCGTACAATGAGCAGTTCTTC
CASSVSGSAYNEQFF
>TRBJ1-5|.|TRBV6-2/TRBV6-3|.
TGTGCCAGCAGTCTCACCCACCCGGGACACTATAGCAATCAGCCCCAGCATTTT
CASSLTHPGHYSNQPQHF
>TRBJ1-2|TRBD1|TRBV19|once
TGTGCCAGTAGCTCCCCCGGGACAGGGGAGAATGGCTACACCTTC
CASSSPGTGENGYTF
>TRBJ2-1|TRBD2|TRBV27|.
TGTGCCAGCAGTCATTGGCGGGAGGGGGGTGAGCAGTTCTTC
CASSHWREGGEQFF
>TRBJ1-5|.|TRBV5-5|.
TGTGCCAGCAGCATCGGCAGGGTGGATCAGCCCCAGCATTTT
CASSIGRVDQPQHF
>TRBJ2-1|.|TRBV25-1|.
TGTGCCAGCAGCCTGCTACAGGAAAGCTCCTACAATGAGCAGTTCTTC
CASSLLQESSYNEQFF
>TRBJ1-4|.|TRBV18|.
TGTGCCAGCTCACCTCCCGGGAATAATGAAAAACTGTTTTTT
CASSPPGNNEKLFF
>TRBJ1-2|TRBD1|TRBV12-3/TRBV12-4|.
TGTGCCAGCAGTCCAGACAGGGTGAATGGCTACACCTTC
CASSPDRVNGYTF
>TRBJ2-3|TRBD2|TRBV5-1|.
TGCGCCAGCAGCTGGACCGGGACTAGCGACACAGATACGCAGTATTTT
CASSWTGTSDTDTQYF
>TRBJ1-1|.|TRBV30|.
TGTGCCTGGAGTGTACTTGCCGTTGGCACTGAAGCTTTCTTT
CAWSVLAVGTEAFF
>TRBJ2-3|.|TRBV5-1|.
TGCGCCAGCAGCTCCGGTAGAGCGGCTAGCACAGATACGCAGTATTTT
CASSSGRAASTDTQYF